Sequencing of this T cell receptor (beta chain) was carried out in a study of shared clonotypes between healthy human individuals. Study-level points and caveats: Among a handful of donors, around 5% of naive CD4 clonotypes were found in common. Larger richness was generally estimated for naive than memory subsets. An anticipated effect of sequencing depth on clonotype sharing among donors was recognized. The low donor count limited represented genetic and exposure-history diversity.

This CDR3 contains 16 residues. Per germline, CDR1 MNHEY and CDR2 SMNVEV (reference sequence). V lost 5 bases and J lost 2, with 17 bases in between. Libraries were prepared by immunoSEQ multiplex PCR; TCRdb keeps only in-frame clonotypes and omits some of them. The table records about 530,000 clones, 90% to 96% of them present only once. Regarding this clone: Its antigen is as yet unknown.

The sequence came from a woman younger than 45 in good health. This chain links TRBV27 with TRBJ2-3, with a weak D call TRBD2 (5 bases). Material: naive CD4+ T cells sorted from blood. Subset noted: CD45RA+ positively selected. DNA for the CDR3: TGTGCCAGCAGTCCGCCCCCGAGGGTCCCCACAGATACGCAGTATTTT. Encoded protein: CASSPPPRVPTDTQYF.